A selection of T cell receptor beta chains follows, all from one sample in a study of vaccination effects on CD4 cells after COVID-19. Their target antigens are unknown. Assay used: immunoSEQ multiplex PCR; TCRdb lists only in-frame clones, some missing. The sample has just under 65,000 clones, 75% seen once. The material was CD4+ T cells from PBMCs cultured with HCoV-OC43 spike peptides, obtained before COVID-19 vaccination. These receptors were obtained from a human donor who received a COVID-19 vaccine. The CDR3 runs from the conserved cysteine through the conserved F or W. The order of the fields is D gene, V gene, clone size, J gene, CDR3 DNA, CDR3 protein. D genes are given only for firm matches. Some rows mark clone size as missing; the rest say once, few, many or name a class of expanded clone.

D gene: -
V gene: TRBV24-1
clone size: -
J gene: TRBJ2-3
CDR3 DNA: TGTGCCACCAGTGATTTGGGCAGCATCACAGATACGCAGTATTTT
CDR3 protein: CATSDLGSITDTQYF

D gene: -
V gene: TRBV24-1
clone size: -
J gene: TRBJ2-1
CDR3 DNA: TGTGCCACCAGTGATTTTCTGGAAATGGAGCAGTTCTTC
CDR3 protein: CATSDFLEMEQFF

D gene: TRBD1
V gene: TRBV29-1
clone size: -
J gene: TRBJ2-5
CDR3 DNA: TGCAGCGTTGATCAGGGGGTAGAGACCCAGTACTTC
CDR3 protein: CSVDQGVETQYF

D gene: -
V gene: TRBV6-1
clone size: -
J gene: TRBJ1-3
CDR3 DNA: TGTGCCAGCAGTGAACCGAGCTCTGGAAACACCATATATTTT
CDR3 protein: CASSEPSSGNTIYF

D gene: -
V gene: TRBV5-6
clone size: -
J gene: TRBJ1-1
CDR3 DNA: TGTGCCAGCAGCTTTCGAATAGGGGAACAGGGAGGGAACACTGAAGCTTTCTTT
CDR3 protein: CASSFRIGEQGGNTEAFF

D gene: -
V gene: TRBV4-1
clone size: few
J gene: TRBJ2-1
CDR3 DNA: TGCGCCAGCAGCCAAGATGAGACTAGAACCTACAATGAGCAGTTCTTC
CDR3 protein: CASSQDETRTYNEQFF

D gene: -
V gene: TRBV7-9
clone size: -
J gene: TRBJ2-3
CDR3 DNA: TGTGCCAGCAGCCCACGGACATTTGCCACAGATACGCAGTATTTT
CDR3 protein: CASSPRTFATDTQYF

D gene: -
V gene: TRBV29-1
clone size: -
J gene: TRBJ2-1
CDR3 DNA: TGCAGCGTTGAAGATGGCTCTTCTAGCTCCTACAATGAGCAGTTCTTC
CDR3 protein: CSVEDGSSSSYNEQFF

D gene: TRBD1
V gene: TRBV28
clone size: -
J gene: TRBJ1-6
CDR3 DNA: TGTGCCAGCAGTTTTTTCCTCACGACAGGGACTCGATCACCCCTCCACTTT
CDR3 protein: CASSFFLTTGTRSPLHF

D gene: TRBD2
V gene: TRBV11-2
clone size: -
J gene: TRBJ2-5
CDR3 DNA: TGTGCCAGCAGCTTAGCTGTTAGGACTAGCTTACCCCGTCAGGAGACCCAGTACTTC
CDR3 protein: CASSLAVRTSLPRQETQYF

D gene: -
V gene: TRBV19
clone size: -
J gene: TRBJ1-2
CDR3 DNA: TGTGCCAGTAGTAGCAGCTATGGCTACACCTTC
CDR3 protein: CASSSSYGYTF

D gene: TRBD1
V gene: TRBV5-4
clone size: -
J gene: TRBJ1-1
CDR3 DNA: TGTGCCAGCAGCTTGGCCGGGACAGAAAAAGCTTTCTTT
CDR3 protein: CASSLAGTEKAFF

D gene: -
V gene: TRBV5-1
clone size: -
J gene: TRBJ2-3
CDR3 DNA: TGCGCCAGCAGCCTGACAGATACCACAGATACGCAGTATTTT
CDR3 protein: CASSLTDTTDTQYF

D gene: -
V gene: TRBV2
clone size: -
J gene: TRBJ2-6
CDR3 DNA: TGTGCCAGCAGTGAGGGTCCGGGGCTCAGCTCTGGGGCCAACGTCCTGACTTTC
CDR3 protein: CASSEGPGLSSGANVLTF

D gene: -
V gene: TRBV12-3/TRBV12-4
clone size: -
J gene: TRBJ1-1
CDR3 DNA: TGTGCCAGCAGTTTCTTGGCAGGCACTGAAGCTTTCTTT
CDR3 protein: CASSFLAGTEAFF

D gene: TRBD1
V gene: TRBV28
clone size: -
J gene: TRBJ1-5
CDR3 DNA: TGTGCCAGCAAAGAATGGACAGGGCAAAATCAGCCCCAGCATTTT
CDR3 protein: CASKEWTGQNQPQHF

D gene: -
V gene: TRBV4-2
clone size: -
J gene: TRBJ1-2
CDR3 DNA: TGTGCCAGCAGCCAAGAGAACTATGGCTACACCTTC
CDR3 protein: CASSQENYGYTF

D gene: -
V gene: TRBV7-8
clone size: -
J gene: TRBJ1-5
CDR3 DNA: TGTGCCAGCAGCCACAGGCGCAATCAGCCCCAGCATTTT
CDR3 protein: CASSHRRNQPQHF

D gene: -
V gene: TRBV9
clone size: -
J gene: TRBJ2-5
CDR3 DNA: TGTGCCAGCAGTCATCGGGGGGCCGGGGAGACCCAGTACTTC
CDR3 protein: CASSHRGAGETQYF

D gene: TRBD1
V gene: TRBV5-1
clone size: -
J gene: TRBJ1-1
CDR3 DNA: TGCGCCAGCAGCCCCCGGGACAGAAGTGAAGCTTTCTTT
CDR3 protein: CASSPRDRSEAFF

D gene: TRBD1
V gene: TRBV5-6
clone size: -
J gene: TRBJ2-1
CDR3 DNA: TGTGCCAGCAGTCGGGACAGCTGGGTACAGTTCTTC
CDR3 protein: CASSRDSWVQFF

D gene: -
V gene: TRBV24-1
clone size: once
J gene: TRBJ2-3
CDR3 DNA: TGTGCCACCAGTGATCCGGGACACCGCACAGATACGCAGTATTTT
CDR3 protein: CATSDPGHRTDTQYF

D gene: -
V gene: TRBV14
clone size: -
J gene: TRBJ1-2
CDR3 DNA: TGTGCCAGCAGCCAAGATTCGGGTGCACCTAACTATGGCTACACCTTC
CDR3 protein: CASSQDSGAPNYGYTF

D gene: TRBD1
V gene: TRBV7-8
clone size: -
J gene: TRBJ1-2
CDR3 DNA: TGTGCCAGCAGCAGGGGGCCCAACTATGGCTACACCTTC
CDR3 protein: CASSRGPNYGYTF

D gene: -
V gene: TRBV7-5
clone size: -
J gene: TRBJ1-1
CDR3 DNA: TGTGCCAGAACCCTTAAGAACACTGAAGCTTTCTTT
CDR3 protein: CARTLKNTEAFF

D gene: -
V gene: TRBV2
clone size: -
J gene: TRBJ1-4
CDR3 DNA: TGTGCCACCCGGGTGGGGTTGTTTTCTCGTGGTGAAAAACTGTTTTTT
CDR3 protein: CATRVGLFSRGEKLFF

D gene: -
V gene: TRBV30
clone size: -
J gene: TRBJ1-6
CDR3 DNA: TGTGCCTGGAGTGTTGGCCTAGTGAATTCACCCCTCCACTTT
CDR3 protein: CAWSVGLVNSPLHF

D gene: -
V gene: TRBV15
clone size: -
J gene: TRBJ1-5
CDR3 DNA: TGTGCCACCAGCAGAGAATGGGAGGTTCGTAGCAATCAGCCCCAGCATTTT
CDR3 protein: CATSREWEVRSNQPQHF

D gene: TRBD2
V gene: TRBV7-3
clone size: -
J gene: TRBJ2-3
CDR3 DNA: TGTGCCAGCAGCCAAACGGGGGGAACAGATACGCAGTATTTT
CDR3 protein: CASSQTGGTDTQYF

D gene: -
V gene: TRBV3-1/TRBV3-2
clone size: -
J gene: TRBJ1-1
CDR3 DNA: TGTGCCAGCAGCCAAATAGGGGTGACTGAAGCTTTCTTT
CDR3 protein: CASSQIGVTEAFF

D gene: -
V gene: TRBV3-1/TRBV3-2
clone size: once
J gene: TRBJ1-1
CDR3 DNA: TGTGCCAGCAGCCAAGAGAAGGTAGGTTGGAACACTGAAGCTTTCTTT
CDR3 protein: CASSQEKVGWNTEAFF

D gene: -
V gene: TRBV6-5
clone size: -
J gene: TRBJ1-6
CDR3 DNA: TGTGCCAGCAGTCACAGGGATTATAATTCACCCCTCCACTTT
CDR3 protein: CASSHRDYNSPLHF

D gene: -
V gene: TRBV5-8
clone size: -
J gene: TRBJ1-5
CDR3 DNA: TGTGCCAGCAGCTTGTCGGCCCCGGACAGTTATAGCAATCAGCCCCAGCATTTT
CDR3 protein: CASSLSAPDSYSNQPQHF

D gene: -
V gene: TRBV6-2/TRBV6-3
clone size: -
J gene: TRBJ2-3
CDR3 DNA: TGTGCCAGCAGTTACCTACGCACAGATACGCAGTATTTT
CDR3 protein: CASSYLRTDTQYF

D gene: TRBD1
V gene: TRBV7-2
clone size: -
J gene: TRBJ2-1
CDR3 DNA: TGTGCCAGCAGGCTACAGGGGGCGCCTGAGCAGTTCTTC
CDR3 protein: CASRLQGAPEQFF

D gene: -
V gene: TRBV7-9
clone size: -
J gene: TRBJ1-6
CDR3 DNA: TGTGCCAGCAGCTTAGGGAGCTCCTATAATTCACCCCTCCACTTT
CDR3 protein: CASSLGSSYNSPLHF

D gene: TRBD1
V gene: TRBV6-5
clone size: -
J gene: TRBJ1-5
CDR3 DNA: TGTGCCAGCAGTTACTCGATACAGGGGAATCAGCCCCAGCATTTT
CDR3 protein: CASSYSIQGNQPQHF

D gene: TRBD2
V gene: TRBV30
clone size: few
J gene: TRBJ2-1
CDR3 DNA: TGTGCCTGGAAAGTAGCGGGGGCCTACAATGAGCAGTTCTTC
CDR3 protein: CAWKVAGAYNEQFF

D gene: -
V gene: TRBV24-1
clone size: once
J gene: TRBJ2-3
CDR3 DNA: TGTGCCACCAGTGAGGACCTGTTTGGCACAGATACGCAGTATTTT
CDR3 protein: CATSEDLFGTDTQYF

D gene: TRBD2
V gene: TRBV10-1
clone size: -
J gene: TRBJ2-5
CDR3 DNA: TGCGCCAGCAGTGATCAGGGGACTAGCCAAGAGACCCAGTACTTC
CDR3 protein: CASSDQGTSQETQYF

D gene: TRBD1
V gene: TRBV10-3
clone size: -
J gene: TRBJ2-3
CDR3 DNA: TGTGCCATCAGCCGGACAGGGCGACGGACAGATACGCAGTATTTT
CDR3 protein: CAISRTGRRTDTQYF